This TCR beta chain was found in a study of human T cells and chemical hapten exposure. V shed 7 bases, J shed 1 base, and the junction held 9 bases outside the gene matches. CDR3 size: 15 residues. The germline CDR1 and CDR2 sequences are SQVTM and ANQGSEA. TCRdb fed the RACE reads into MiXCR, producing one record per CDR3 protein. Among 85,000 to 100,000 distinct CDR3 sequences listed, more than 10% were seen once. Regarding time point: pre-sensitization, week 0. Indicated treatment: therapeutic diphenylcyclopropenone sensitization with weekly scalp DPC. This chain links TRBV29-1 with TRBJ2-5, with 10 bases matching TRBD2. Source: whole blood, taken in connection with sensitization to the hapten diphenylcyclopropenone (DPC). The source of this sequence is a woman in her sixties or seventies with alopecia areata. Some clones in this sample may be carry-over from other donors' samples. Written as DNA, the CDR3 is TGCAGCGCGAACCTACTAGCGGGGCCCCAAGAGACCCAGTACTTC. It specifies CSANLLAGPQETQYF.